This T cell receptor beta chain was sequenced in a study of blood T cell repertoires in COVID-19. Study information: COVID-19 samples, acute and convalescent, were from the United States, Italy and Spain. From T cells, B-cell-depleted T cells, or PBMCs came the material, which was cDNA or gDNA.

With 6 bases clipped from V and 1 base from J, the junction kept 5 bases outside the gene matches. The CDR3 consists of 15 residues. Germline CDR1 is MNHEY and CDR2 is SMNVEV (reference sequence). Study processing details: Estimated nucleated cell counts came from reference gene primer amplification. Generated by immunoSEQ multiplex PCR, the TCRdb table keeps only in-frame clones and is missing some. The V and J calls and clone size are taken from that table; D and trimming were inferred from the DNA. Here the sample spans approximately 38,000 clones, just under 95% being singletons. This sequence was found in a human donor with active COVID-19. The donor label of this sample is uncertain. V usage is TRBV27 and J usage is TRBJ2-5; 10 bases fit TRBD1. The sample was peripheral blood. For the CDR3, the DNA is TGTGCCAGCAGGGACAGGGGGTTTCCCCAAGAGACCCAGTACTTC. Amino acids: CASRDRGFPQETQYF.